This TCR beta chain was sequenced for a study of blood T cells in healthy people across ages. General observations from the study: A roughly linear age-dependent decrease characterized TCR beta diversity per million T cells.

In the case of this clonotype: Its antigen is currently unknown.

This CDR3 is 16 amino acids long. The germline V gene encodes CDR1 SGHNT and CDR2 YENEEA. Trimming left V 4 bases short and J 2 bases short, with 15 bases between. The authors ran a second PCR of roughly 7 to 11 cycles using a sample-barcoded 5' primer and a J-beta primer mix. TCRdb re-called the 5' RACE reads through MiXCR, storing one row per CDR3 protein. The sample carries around 1.5 million distinct CDR3 sequences, about 31% recorded once. Every donor contributed roughly 10 milliliters of peripheral blood by blood draw. The material sequenced was blood. The chain is built from TRBV11-3 and TRBJ2-1; possibly TRBD2 for D (5 bases). The receptor was derived from a woman aged 25 to 39 in good health. CDR3 in amino acids: CASSSTAPGTYNEQFF. CDR3 DNA sequence: TGTGCCAGCAGCTCTACGGCTCCCGGGACCTACAATGAGCAGTTCTTC.